This T cell receptor beta chain was sequenced during a study of T-cell memory formation after mild COVID-19. A 5'RACE reaction primed in the constant segment made cDNA libraries of TCR alpha and TCR beta, and these carried sample barcodes and UMIs. From the 5' RACE reads, TCRdb called clonotypes with MiXCR, one entry per CDR3 protein. This sample has 450,000 or so distinct CDR3 sequences, with around a quarter found just once. J gave up 7 bases and V 4 bases, and 7 bases lay outside the gene matches. This CDR3 region has 15 residues. CDR1 and CDR2 (germline): SGHDN, FVKESK. This clonotype was observed a handful of times.

The sample was PBMCs or a T cell subset sorted from them (not recorded which). The chain couples TRBV14 to TRBJ2-1, with 10 bases lining up with TRBD2. The source of this sequence is an adult woman who had mild COVID-19 (a few samples of this study predate the infection). Cell type and time point are not known. CDR3 protein: CASSLKREGLNEQFF. The CDR3 DNA reads TGTGCCAGCAGCCTTAAGCGGGAGGGCCTTAATGAGCAGTTCTTC. The full variable domain, with the rest looked up from reference TRBV14 and TRBJ2-1, is EAGVTQFPSHSVIEKGQTVTLRCDPISGHDNLYWYRRVMGKEIKFLLHFVKESKQDESGMPNNRFLAERTGGTYSTLKVQPAELEDSGVYFCASSLKREGLNEQFFGPGTRLTVL.